The source of this T cell receptor (beta chain) is a study of metastatic and nonmetastatic thyroid tumors. Study findings and constraints: When malignant thyroid tumors were compared with benign nodules, TCR beta diversity was reportedly significantly higher in the malignant tumors. This held in both blood and tumor samples.

Authors' processing steps: The study built a papillary thyroid cancer distant-metastasis classifier from CDR3 differences across clinicopathological groups. Via MiXCR, TCRdb re-called the PCR reads. TCRdb, not the original authors, processed these V and J calls. The data show about 20,000 clones, around 30% seen once. The CDR3 runs to 14 residues. Germline V gives CDR1 MNHEY, CDR2 SMNVEV (reference sequence). To note about this clone: Its antigen is not known. One end of the junction is discordant with germline, which a read error may explain.

Thyroid surgery was preceded by no treatment in any patient. The clonotype originates from a female donor with papillary thyroid cancer or a benign thyroid nodule (not recorded which). Some clones in this sample may be carry-over from other donors' samples. The specimen was tumor tissue. The genes are TRBV27 and TRBJ1-5; 8 nucleotides agree with TRBD1. The DNA of the CDR3 is TGTGCCAGCAGTTTGTACAGGGGGTATCATCCCCAGCATTTT. It yields the protein CASSLYRGYHPQHF.